These 25 T cell receptor beta chains were all obtained from the same sample, sequenced in a study of PD-1 blockade in classical Hodgkin lymphoma. Profiling relied on immunoSEQ multiplex PCR, and the TCRdb table lists in-frame clones only, not all of them. The data show tens of thousands of clones, roughly 80% seen once. All trial patients relapsed after autologous stem cell transplantation. This sample comprised peripheral blood mononuclear cells (PBMCs), obtained before the second cycle of nivolumab. These receptor sequences come from a human donor with classical Hodgkin lymphoma.

The chain joins TRBV7-6 to TRBJ2-5; D call uncertain. CDR1 is SGHVS, CDR2 FNYEAQ, per germline. Trimming took off 5 bases at V and 11 bases at J, with 15 bases between the two ends. The CDR3 covers 12 residues. CDR3 sequence reads: CASSARTKIQYF. In DNA, the CDR3 is TGTGCCAGCAGCGCGCGAACAAAAATTCAGTACTTC.

The chain combines TRBV7-2 with TRBJ2-7; perhaps TRBD2 as D (7 bases). Per germline, CDR1 SGHTA and CDR2 FQGNSA. The CDR3 loop spans 13 amino acids. V was trimmed by 5 bases and J by 6 bases, leaving 14 bases between them. CDR3 nucleotide sequence: TGTGCCAGCAGCCTCCCCGGGGGGCCCGAGCAGTACTTC. This sequence encodes CASSLPGGPEQYF.

About this clone itself: The germline gene is not matched at one end of the junction; a read error may be the cause. The chain has TRBV7-7 and TRBJ1-2, with D perhaps TRBD1 (5 bases). CDR3 length: 15 amino acids. The V gene's germline CDR1 is SSHAT and CDR2 FNYEAQ (reference sequence). The CDR3 sequence is CASSPNRDRNYGYTF. The CDR3 bases are TGTGCTAGCAGCCCAAATAGGGACCGAAACTATGGCTACACCTTC.

The genes are TRBV2 and TRBJ2-5; tentative D call: TRBD1 (5 bases). The CDR3 totals 15 residues. CDR1 and CDR2 from the germline V gene are SNHLY and FYNNEI. V was pared by 3 bases and J by 0 bases, with 11 bases between. CDR3 nucleotide sequence: TGTGCCAGCAGTGAGACAGTTCTGTACCAAGAGACCCAGTACTTC. Its translation is CASSETVLYQETQYF.

V usage is TRBV27 and J usage is TRBJ1-5; TRBD1 matches at 8 bases. The CDR3 has 20 residues. With 0 bases clipped from V and 5 bases from J, the junction kept 18 bases outside the gene matches. Germline assignment: CDR1 MNHEY and CDR2 SMNVEV (reference sequence). CDR3 amino acids: CASSLSAPRQGSSPYQPQHF. The CDR3 DNA is TGTGCCAGCAGTTTATCGGCTCCGAGACAGGGGTCTTCCCCCTATCAGCCCCAGCATTTT.

V is TRBV2 and J is TRBJ1-2, with 9 bases that match TRBD1. The J segment lost 4 bases and the V segment lost 6 bases, leaving 6 bases of the junction unmatched. This CDR3 region has 14 residues. The germline V gene has CDR1 SNHLY and CDR2 FYNNEI. CDR3 protein: CASRVGTGIYGYTF. In DNA form, the CDR3 reads TGTGCCAGCAGAGTTGGGACAGGGATCTATGGCTACACCTTC.

The chain is built from TRBV12-2 and TRBJ2-2; the table's D call, TRBD2, has no DNA check behind it. TRBV12-2 corresponds to a pseudogene. There are 12 residues in the CDR3. CDR3 in DNA: TGTGCAAGTCGCCCACTACTGGAGGGGCTGTTTTTT. It translates to CASRPLLEGLFF.

The chain is built from TRBV7-9 and TRBJ2-7; 7 nucleotides line up with TRBD1. V was clipped by 2 bases and J by 0 bases; unmatched bases: 10. Germline CDR1 is SEHNR and CDR2 is FQNEAQ (reference sequence). The CDR3 length is 17 residues. The CDR3 region has the DNA TGTGCCAGCAGCTTAAGGGGGCCGGGGTCTCCCTCCTACGAGCAGTACTTC. Protein sequence: CASSLRGPGSPSYEQYF.

This sequence joins TRBV6-6 and TRBJ2-3; D not resolved. This CDR3 spans 12 amino acids. Trimming took off 4 bases at V and 2 bases at J, with 4 bases between the two ends. Per germline, CDR1 MNHNY and CDR2 SVGAGI (reference sequence). CDR3 loop: CASSSVTDTQYF. CDR3 DNA: TGTGCCAGCAGTTCCGTCACAGATACGCAGTATTTT.

The chain couples TRBV2 to TRBJ1-5; TRBD1 might be the D (5 bases). The CDR3 consists of 14 residues. Trimming left V 7 bases short and J 0 bases short, with 10 bases between. Germline CDR1 reads SNHLY; CDR2 reads FYNNEI. CDR3 sequence: CASMTDNSNQPQHF. Here the CDR3 DNA reads TGTGCCAGCATGACGGACAATAGCAATCAGCCCCAGCATTTT.

The chain combines TRBV6-5 with TRBJ2-1; D possibly corresponds to TRBD2 (6 bases). The CDR3 length is 11 residues. The germline V gene encodes CDR1 MNHEY and CDR2 SVGAGI. The V end lost 8 bases, the J end lost 8 bases, and 10 bases lay between the germline ends. The CDR3 nucleotides are TGTGCCAGCGGGACTGGGGATGAGCAGTTCTTC. It yields the protein CASGTGDEQFF.

The genes are TRBV27 and TRBJ2-5; no reliable D call. The CDR3 contains 14 residues. The germline V and J ends were trimmed by 2 bases and 6 bases, with 13 bases remaining between them. Germline assignment: CDR1 MNHEY and CDR2 SMNVEV (reference sequence). CDR3 nucleotide sequence: TGTGCCAGCAGTTTAAATCCTAGTTCAAAGACCCAGTACTTC. It translates to CASSLNPSSKTQYF.

The V call is TRBV6-1, the J call TRBJ1-1, with D perhaps TRBD1 (6 bases). Trimming took off 6 bases at V and 1 base at J, with 9 bases between the two ends. Germline CDR1 MNHNS, CDR2 SASEGT. The CDR3 is 13 amino acids. The CDR3 protein is CASRGGGNTEAFF. The DNA for the CDR3 is TGTGCCAGCAGAGGGGGGGGGAACACTGAAGCTTTCTTT.

J is TRBJ1-5 and V is TRBV6-1; 8 bases match TRBD1. The CDR3 runs to 14 residues. V dropped 7 bases and J dropped 4; count of bases not matched to a gene: 6. Germline lookup yields CDR1 MNHNS and CDR2 SASEGT. CDR3: CASTSGQVNQPQHF. CDR3 bases: TGTGCCAGCACCTCGGGACAGGTAAATCAGCCCCAGCATTTT.

The gene calls are TRBV18 and TRBJ1-1; possible D gene TRBD1, 5 bases. Germline CDR1 KGHSH, CDR2 LQKENI. The CDR3 sequence is 13 residues long. Trimming removed 4 bases at V and 3 bases at J, with 9 bases between. The chain's CDR3 is CASSREGDTEAFF. In DNA, the CDR3 is TGTGCCAGCTCACGGGAAGGGGACACTGAAGCTTTCTTT.

The gene calls are TRBV7-6 and TRBJ2-7; TRBD1 aligns across 9 bases. The V and J ends lost 3 bases and 5 bases, in that order; junction bases with no gene match: 2. CDR3 length equals 13 residues. Per the germline V gene, CDR1 is SGHVS and CDR2 is FNYEAQ. CDR3 protein: CASSFGTGNEQYF. CDR3 DNA sequence: TGTGCCAGCAGCTTCGGGACAGGGAACGAGCAGTACTTC.

The chain couples TRBV28 to TRBJ2-5, with 7 bases identical to TRBD1. Trimming removed 4 bases from V and 0 bases from J; junction bases left unmatched: 5. Germline loops: CDR1 MDHEN, CDR2 SYDVKM. This CDR3 is built from 15 residues. The CDR3 loop is CASSSHRGYQETQYF. In DNA, the CDR3 is TGTGCCAGCAGTTCTCACAGGGGCTACCAAGAGACCCAGTACTTC.

This clone was seen only once. This rearrangement joins TRBV6-1 to TRBJ2-4; TRBD1 or TRBD2 may be the D gene (5 bases each). Germline V lookup: CDR1 MNHNS, CDR2 SASEGT. The CDR3 sequence is 15 residues long. The V end lost 10 bases, the J end lost 3 bases, and 19 bases lay between the germline ends. CDR3 protein: CATTRSGASKNIQYF. As DNA, the CDR3 is TGTGCCACCACAAGGTCCGGGGCAAGCAAAAACATTCAGTACTTC.

This chain joins TRBV4-3 and TRBJ2-4, with TRBD2 identical over 7 bases. The CDR3 is 15 amino acids. The germline V gene has CDR1 LGHNA and CDR2 YSLEER. Trimming at V came to 0 bases and at J to 5 bases, leaving 4 bases not matched to a gene. CDR3 loop: CASSQEGTMENIQYF. As DNA, the CDR3 is TGCGCCAGCAGCCAAGAAGGGACTATGGAAAACATTCAGTACTTC.

The V gene is TRBV4-2, the J gene TRBJ2-5; TRBD2 aligns across 15 bases. The CDR3 is made up of 16 amino acids. The V and J ends lost 3 bases and 7 bases, in that order; junction bases with no gene match: 6. Germline CDR1 LGHNA, CDR2 YNFKEQ. CDR3 amino acids: CASSQGTSGGPGTQYF. For the CDR3, the DNA is TGTGCCAGCAGCCAGGGGACTAGCGGGGGGCCGGGGACCCAGTACTTC.

This chain connects TRBV9 to TRBJ1-2, with unresolved D. Germline values: CDR1 SGDLS, CDR2 YYNGEE. Trimming cost V 0 bases and J 2 bases, with 8 bases left between them. CDR3 length equals 14 residues. The CDR3 DNA follows: TGTGCCAGCAGCGTAGATCTGGGAAACTATGGCTACACCTTC. As protein: CASSVDLGNYGYTF.

V is TRBV10-2 and J is TRBJ2-1; 9 positions match TRBD1. The germline V gene has CDR1 WSHSY and CDR2 SAAADI. V shed 0 bases and J 7 bases; nucleotides not matched to a gene: 7. The CDR3 loop spans 16 amino acids. DNA for the CDR3: TGCGCCAGCAGTGAGTCCGCCTGGACAGGGGTAAATGAGCAGTTCTTC. This sequence encodes CASSESAWTGVNEQFF.

This clone was detected once. The genes are TRBV19 and TRBJ1-1; 7 positions match TRBD1. The CDR3 contains 13 residues. Looked up from germline, CDR1 is LNHDA and CDR2 is SQIVND (reference sequence). V gave up 6 bases and J gave up 4 bases; unmatched junction bases: 5. The CDR3 is CASRNRGSTEAFF. The CDR3 bases are TGTGCCAGTAGAAACAGGGGTAGCACTGAAGCTTTCTTT.

The genes are TRBV11-2 and TRBJ2-7; D is uncertain. The CDR3 consists of 13 residues. Germline lookup yields CDR1 SGHAT and CDR2 FQNNGV. Trimming stripped 3 bases from V and 5 bases from J, with 11 bases between. Here the CDR3 reads CASSLRNWDEQYF. The DNA for the CDR3 is TGTGCCAGCAGCTTGAGGAATTGGGACGAGCAGTACTTC. Based on the CDR3 plus reference TRBV11-2 and TRBJ2-7, the full variable domain is EAGVAQSPRYKIIEKRQSVAFWCNPISGHATLYWYQQILGQGPKLLIQFQNNGVVDDSQLPKDRFSAERLKGVDSTLKIQPAKLEDSAVYLCASSLRNWDEQYFGPGTRLTVT.

The chain carries TRBV6-6 and TRBJ2-3; 10 bases fit TRBD1. The length of the CDR3 is 15 residues. V gave up 6 bases and J gave up 6 bases; unmatched junction bases: 9. Germline CDR1 MNHNY, CDR2 SVGAGI (reference sequence). The CDR3 sequence: CASRTTGGIKDTQYF. CDR3 nucleotides: TGTGCCAGCAGAACGACAGGGGGCATCAAGGATACGCAGTATTTT.